Listed here are 16 T cell receptor beta chains from one sample, sequenced in a study of T cells in localized non-small cell lung cancer. Sequencing used immunoSEQ multiplex PCR; TCRdb keeps in-frame clones, though not all of them. The data contain about 3,400 clones, roughly 22% of them singletons. The sequencing used lung tumor tissue, collected before any cancer treatment. Every receptor here comes from a man aged 18 to 50 with stage II lung adenocarcinoma.

The chain recombines TRBV12-5 with TRBJ2-2; D is undetermined. Per germline, CDR1 LGHNT and CDR2 FRNRAP. The length of the CDR3 is 11 residues. CDR3 in amino acids: CASTTWRELFF. CDR3 in DNA: TGTGCCAGCACCACGTGGCGGGAGCTGTTTTTT.

V usage is TRBV11-3 and J usage is TRBJ1-3; D call uncertain. Trimming removed 2 bases at V and 6 bases at J, with 14 bases between. The CDR3 loop spans 15 amino acids. In germline, CDR1 is SGHNT, CDR2 YENEEA. CDR3 in DNA: TGTGCCAGCAGCTTAAGCCCAGAAATCACAAACACCATATATTTT. It is translated as CASSLSPEITNTIYF.

The rearrangement links TRBV18 to TRBJ2-5; the D is unclear. The germline CDR1 and CDR2 sequences are KGHSH and LQKENI. This CDR3 contains 12 residues. V dropped 4 bases and J dropped 1 base, with 4 bases sitting between them. The CDR3 DNA follows: TGTGCCAGCTCACGCGTCCAAGAGACCCAGTACTTC. It yields the protein CASSRVQETQYF. The whole variable domain, filled in from reference TRBV18 and TRBJ2-5, reads NAGVMQNPRHLVRRRGQEARLRCSPMKGHSHVYWYRQLPEEGLKFMVYLQKENIIDESGMPKERFSAEFPKEGPSILRIQQVVRGDSAAYFCASSRVQETQYFGPGTRLLVL.

This clone has just a few counts. The CDR3 protein is CASSLIGGTNTEAFF. The CDR3 DNA follows: TGTGCCAGCAGTTTAATAGGGGGAACGAACACTGAAGCTTTCTTT. The chain joins TRBV28 to TRBJ1-1; weak D call: TRBD1 (6 bases). Trimming pared 2 bases from V and 1 base from J, leaving 11 bases between. The CDR3 runs 15 residues. The germline V gene has CDR1 MDHEN and CDR2 SYDVKM. The full variable domain, its missing parts supplied by reference TRBV28 and TRBJ1-1, is DVKVTQSSRYLVKRTGEKVFLECVQDMDHENMFWYRQDPGLGLRLIYFSYDVKMKEKGDIPEGYSVSREKKERFSLILESASTNQTSMYLCASSLIGGTNTEAFFGQGTRLTVV.

The chain employs TRBV11-3 and TRBJ1-4; possibly TRBD1 for D (5 bases). V shed 2 bases and J shed 0 bases, with 7 bases lying between them. This CDR3 is 15 amino acids long. Germline CDR1 SGHNT, CDR2 YENEEA. As DNA, the CDR3 is TGTGCCAGCAGCTTACAGGGAACAACTAATGAAAAACTGTTTTTT. Encoded protein: CASSLQGTTNEKLFF.

A few counts support this clone. The chain carries TRBV11-3 and TRBJ2-7; no clear D. Deletions cut 3 bases from V and 3 bases from J, with 12 bases between. Per the germline V gene, CDR1 is SGHNT and CDR2 is YENEEA. There are 14 residues in the CDR3. CDR3 sequence reads: CASSFASGSYEQYF. CDR3 DNA: TGTGCCAGCAGCTTCGCTTCAGGAAGCTACGAGCAGTACTTC.

The rearrangement uses TRBV30 and TRBJ2-3, with TRBD2 matching 8 bases. The CDR3 sequence is 15 residues long. CDR1 and CDR2 from the germline V gene are GTSNPN and SVGIG (reference sequence). The J segment lost 6 bases and the V segment lost 5 bases, leaving 13 bases of the junction unmatched. CDR3 region: CAWGGLVGVRDTQYF. CDR3 bases: TGTGCCTGGGGGGGACTAGTTGGAGTCCGGGATACGCAGTATTTT.

The rearrangement joins TRBV29-1 to TRBJ2-7; perhaps TRBD2 as D (5 bases). This CDR3 region has 15 residues. V was pared by 8 bases and J by 3 bases, with 23 bases between. Germline assignment: CDR1 SQVTM and CDR2 ANQGSEA. The CDR3, as DNA: TGCAGCTCGGTCGGGTCGGGGAGCCAACTCTACGAGCAGTACTTC. Translation: CSSVGSGSQLYEQYF.

This clone was counted only a few times. This chain connects TRBV10-3 to TRBJ2-7, with D possibly being TRBD1 (5 bases). V lost 0 bases, J lost 5 bases, and 17 bases lay in between. Germline V CDR1 and CDR2: ENHRY, SYGVKD. The length of the CDR3 is 16 residues. CDR3 bases: TGTGCCATCAGTGAGTCGCAGGGCAGAAATCTTAACGAGCAGTACTTC. Translating it yields CAISESQGRNLNEQYF.

The chain is built from TRBV6-7 and TRBJ1-1; D uncertain. TRBV6-7 is an ORF for which the function is uncertain. Trimming cost V 7 bases and J 6 bases, with 9 bases left between them. CDR3 length: 11 residues. CDR3 amino acids: CASTEWPEAFF. CDR3 sequence (DNA): TGTGCCAGCACAGAGTGGCCTGAAGCTTTCTTT.

This sequence joins TRBV9 and TRBJ2-3; TRBD2 matches 11 bases. J lost 1 base, V lost 2 bases, and 3 bases had no gene match. The CDR3 loop spans 16 amino acids. The V gene's germline CDR1 is SGDLS and CDR2 YYNGEE. The CDR3 region is CASSVLAGGGTDTQYF. CDR3 sequence (DNA): TGTGCCAGCAGCGTTTTAGCGGGGGGGGGCACAGATACGCAGTATTTT.

This clone was recorded a few times. The V call is TRBV6-8, the J call TRBJ1-1; no reliable D call. CDR3 length: 14 amino acids. With 4 bases removed from V and 1 base from J, the gap between germline ends came to 10 bases. CDR1 and CDR2 (germline): MNHGY, SAAAGT. The CDR3 reads CASSFGRSNTEAFF. The CDR3 region has the DNA TGTGCCAGCAGTTTTGGGCGGTCGAACACTGAAGCTTTCTTT.

The table lists this clone with a few counts. This chain links TRBV11-3 with TRBJ2-3; D is unclear. Trimming removed 6 bases from V and 0 bases from J, with 16 bases in between. Germline V lookup: CDR1 SGHNT, CDR2 YENEEA. The CDR3 has 16 amino acids. The CDR3 bases are TGTGCCAGCAGATCGAAACCGAGTTCTAGCACAGATACGCAGTATTTT. Amino acid sequence: CASRSKPSSSTDTQYF.

The sample holds a few counts of this clone. V is TRBV28 and J is TRBJ1-2; D is undetermined. CDR1 MDHEN and CDR2 SYDVKM come from the germline V gene. The ends were cut back, 3 bases at V and 4 bases at J, with 18 bases in the middle. This CDR3 spans 16 amino acids. CDR3 bases: TGTGCCAGCAGTTTTCAATACACGGCCCGTTCCTATGGCTACACCTTC. It encodes CASSFQYTARSYGYTF.

This clone was seen only a few times. The V gene is TRBV6-8, the J gene TRBJ2-7, with D possibly TRBD1 on 6 matching bases. The CDR3 has 14 residues. V lost 6 bases and J lost 0, with 12 bases in between. CDR1 and CDR2 (germline): MNHGY, SAAAGT. CDR3 residues: CASRSNRDSYEQYF. In DNA form, the CDR3 reads TGTGCCAGCAGGAGTAACAGGGACTCCTACGAGCAGTACTTC.

In this sample, this clone turned up once. The chain employs TRBV30 and TRBJ2-1; the D is unclear. The CDR3 is 13 residues long. Germline-derived CDR1 and CDR2 are GTSNPN and SVGIG (reference sequence). The V and J ends lost 4 bases and 0 bases respectively, with 7 bases between them. CDR3 DNA: TGTGCCTGGACAGAGAGCTCCTACAATGAGCAGTTCTTC. It yields the protein CAWTESSYNEQFF.